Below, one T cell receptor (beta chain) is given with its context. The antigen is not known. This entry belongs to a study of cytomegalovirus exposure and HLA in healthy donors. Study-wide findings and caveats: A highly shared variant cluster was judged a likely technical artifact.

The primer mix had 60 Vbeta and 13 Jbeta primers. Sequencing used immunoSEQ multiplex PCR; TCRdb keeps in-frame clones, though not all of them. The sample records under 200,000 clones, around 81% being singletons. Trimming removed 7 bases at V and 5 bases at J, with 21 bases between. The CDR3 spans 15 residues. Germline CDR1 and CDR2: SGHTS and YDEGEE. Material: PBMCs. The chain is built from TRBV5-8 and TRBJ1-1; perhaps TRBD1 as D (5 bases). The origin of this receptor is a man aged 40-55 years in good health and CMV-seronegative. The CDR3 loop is CASGPGLSLRTEAFF. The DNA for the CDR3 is TGTGCCAGCGGGCCGGGACTCTCTTTACGGACTGAAGCTTTCTTT.